This TCR beta chain originates from a study of blood T cell repertoires in COVID-19 (dated by TCRdb to 2019 to 2021). Regarding the research as a whole: Collaborator samples came from the United States, Italy and Spain and covered acute and convalescent phases of COVID-19. The prospective study material was composed of cDNA or gDNA derived from T cells, B-cell-depleted T cells, or PBMCs. Subjects who had been exposed to COVID-19, were actively infected with it, or had recovered from it provided the deeply sampled blood TCRbeta repertoires that made up the dataset. The repertoires were released in a freely available public database meant as a resource for research on the immune response to SARS-CoV-2. The samples were drawn from the first 160 participants of the ongoing ImmuneRACE study and from 950 to 1,500 subjects provided by 6 global collaborators. Sample metadata almost always included a de-identified subject ID, COVID-19 status, age in years and sex. Where available, HLA class I and class II types were taken from metadata supplied by the sample provider and were not determined by assay-based typing. On the study overall, not on this receptor specifically: The amount of clinical and demographic metadata varied by source and participant and was provided uncurated.

In regard to this clone: Its antigen remains undetermined. Base qualities are not recorded, but no much larger clone differs from it by a single base.

The immunoSEQ Assay, a bias-controlled multiplex PCR, was used to amplify TCRbeta CDR3 regions from genomic DNA. Regarding the original processing steps: The number of nucleated cells in each sample was estimated by amplification of reference gene primers within the assay. To quantify the absolute abundance of each unique TCRbeta CDR3 rearrangement, sequence reads were collapsed and filtered. For each sample, productive Simpson clonality was calculated by taking the square root of Simpson's diversity index across productive rearrangements. Here the immuneACCESS table is served through TCRdb, limited to in-frame sequences with V and J called. Missing clones are a known gap in these copies; in checked studies unresolved V genes cover under half, and the rest lacks a known reason. From that table come the V and J calls and clone size; the DNA was used to work out D and trimming. The sample has roughly 59,000 clones on record, around 73% of them singletons. The top ten clonotypes cover about 12% of the sample.

Collaborating institutions collected whole blood in K2EDTA tubes following their own protocols. For TCRbeta analysis, collaborator samples were shipped as frozen whole blood, as isolated PBMCs, or as DNA extracted from either sample type. The CDR3 has 15 amino acids, counting the end cysteine and phenylalanine. The sequence is cut down to CDR3 DNA, 45 bases in frame from base 1. The germline V gene encodes CDR1 SGHDT and CDR2 YYEEEE. After removal of 4 bases from V and 0 bases from J, the junction retains 3 bases not matched to a gene. Sequenced input: peripheral blood. This chain is built from TRBV5-6 and TRBJ2-2, and 7 junctional nucleotides match TRBD2. The clonotype originates from a man older than 75 with acute or convalescent COVID-19. The CDR3 region: CASSQRGPNTGELFF. The DNA sequence reads TGTGCCAGCAGCCAGCGGGGCCCGAACACCGGGGAGCTGTTTTTT.